This T cell receptor (beta chain) comes out of a study of T-cell reconstitution after alpha-beta-depleted transplantation in children (dated by TCRdb to about 2016). Background on the whole study: Using TCR repertoire profiling, the study followed T-cell immune reconstitution in a quantitative way in children after TCRalphabeta/CD19-depleted allogeneic hematopoietic cell transplantation.

The sample's treatment or condition, from its label and the paper: allogeneic hematopoietic cell transplantation with graft depleted of TCRalphabeta T cells and CD19 B cells. TCRalphabeta/CD19-depleted allogeneic hematopoietic cell grafts were given to the transplant recipients, all of whom were children. Library preparation was by PCR. TCRdb records Illumina HiSeq 2500 as the sequencer. TCR library preparation used molecular barcoding, with unique molecular identifiers applied to normalize quantification of the TCRbeta repertoire. Clones were called with MiXCR by TCRdb after fastp trimmed the public reads at Q25, and only in-frame beta chains were retained. When rows share a CDR3 protein, they turn into one entry using the most common DNA and genes. The sample profile shows about 580,000 distinct CDR3 sequences; 23% of them were found once. Of the sample, 14% is held by the ten largest clones. The CDR3 starts with the cysteine, ends with the phenylalanine, and has 12 residues. The only DNA kept is the CDR3, 36 bases in frame from the first base. Germline trimming amounts to 6 bases on V and 5 bases on J, with 4 as the count of junction bases outside the gene matches. From a lookup of the germline V gene (reference sequence), CDR1 and CDR2 are DFQATT and SNEGSKA.

This clonotype has a handful of counts. Its antigen is still unknown. There are no base qualities to consult, and no much larger clone falls within one base. Findings and caveats that apply to the study as a whole: Over subsequent months, a decline in hyperexpanded clone frequencies was noted, and after one year, T-cell counts and TCRbeta diversity were mostly ascribed to newly produced T cells. Apparently early alphabetaT-cell count recovery about two months after transplant reportedly relied on only several hundred rapidly expanded clones derived from non-depleted graft cells. In some patients, high TCRbeta diversity at day 60 was attributed to recipient T cells and intrathymic progenitors that had survived conditioning.

The TCR comes from a boy younger than two who had a stem cell transplant for acute myeloid leukemia, so the T cells may come from the graft donor. Here the chain combines TRBV20-1 and TRBJ2-5, with 9 central nucleotides matching TRBD2. The specimen was PBMCs, mostly from graft donor cells, collected 360 days after TCRalphabeta/CD19-depleted stem cell transplant. The nucleotide sequence is TGCAGTGCACGCGGGGGGGCGGAGACCCAGTACTTC. Translated, it gives CSARGGAETQYF.